The 5 T cell receptor beta chains below all came from one sample that was sequenced in a study of human T cells and chemical hapten exposure. Specified time point: patch test 1, 2 weeks after DPC sensitization. Stated treatment: therapeutic diphenylcyclopropenone sensitization with weekly scalp DPC. One entry per CDR3 protein results from TCRdb running MiXCR on the RACE reads. The sample contains approximately 49,000 distinct CDR3 sequences, approximately 9.1% of which appear only once. The source was whole blood, collected in connection with sensitization to the hapten diphenylcyclopropenone (DPC). These receptors were collected from a woman in her fifties or sixties with alopecia areata. Some clones in this sample may be carry-over from other donors' samples.

This clonotype was recorded at least ten times. The gene calls are TRBV29-1 and TRBJ1-1; maybe TRBD1 (6 bases). The CDR3 totals 11 residues. Germline V CDR1 and CDR2: SQVTM, ANQGSEA. The ends were cut back, 0 bases at V and 13 bases at J, with 12 bases in the middle. CDR3 region: CSVEDEGQIFF. The CDR3 DNA reads as TGCAGCGTTGAAGATGAAGGACAGATTTTCTTT.

This clonotype has just a few counts. The rearrangement uses TRBV29-1 and TRBJ1-2; 7 bases map to TRBD1. The trim removed 7 bases at V and 6 bases at J, leaving 5 bases unmatched. This CDR3 comprises 11 residues. Per the germline V gene, CDR1 is SQVTM and CDR2 is ANQGSEA. CDR3 residues: CSAPTGDGYTF. CDR3 bases: TGCAGCGCCCCCACAGGGGATGGCTACACCTTC.

This chain links TRBV27 with TRBJ2-1, with 14 positions matching TRBD2. V was pared by 8 bases and J by 9 bases, with 15 bases of the junction left unmatched. The CDR3 consists of 17 residues. Germline V lookup: CDR1 MNHEY, CDR2 SMNVEV (reference sequence). CDR3 sequence reads: CASRPHDWTSGRPEQFF. CDR3 bases: TGTGCCAGCCGTCCTCATGATTGGACTAGCGGGAGGCCTGAGCAGTTCTTC.

The CDR3 reads CASSFLAGGYEQYF. CDR3 DNA sequence: TGTGCCAGCAGTTTCCTAGCGGGAGGCTACGAGCAGTACTTC. The rearrangement uses TRBV6-6 and TRBJ2-7; TRBD2 matches 11 bases. The CDR3 is 14 residues long. V lost 4 bases, J lost 3 bases, and 2 bases stayed unmatched. In germline, CDR1 is MNHNY, CDR2 SVGAGI (reference sequence).

J is TRBJ2-1 and V is TRBV30; 8 bases are shared with TRBD1. CDR1 and CDR2 (germline): GTSNPN, SVGIG (reference sequence). V trimming: 1 base; J trimming: 5 bases; junction bases outside the gene matches: 10. CDR3 length: 16 amino acids. The CDR3 is CAWSGGSRGLDNEQFF. CDR3 DNA: TGTGCCTGGAGTGGTGGTAGCAGGGGGCTAGACAATGAGCAGTTCTTC.